This entry features one TCR beta chain sequence. The antigen is undetermined. The data originate from a study of T cell responses to AZD1222 COVID-19 vaccine. Study conclusions and caveats: Repertoire sampling was restricted to post-peak T cell response timepoints. Possibly, clonal diversity was underestimated; donors were largely white British and included more females. Compared with day 0, the breadth and depth of the Spike-specific TCR repertoire rose significantly after two doses of AZD1222.

Profiling relied on immunoSEQ multiplex PCR, and the TCRdb table lists in-frame clones only, not all of them. Altogether tens of thousands of clones are present, around nine tenths being singletons, with the ten largest covering around 2.9%. Germline values: CDR1 GTSNPN, CDR2 SVGIG (reference sequence). The CDR3 runs to 15 residues. V shed 3 bases and J shed 3 bases, with 17 bases lying between them. Sample: peripheral blood, taken 28 days after the second AZD1222 dose. The chain carries TRBV30 and TRBJ1-2; D uncertain. This receptor was obtained from an adult who received the AZD1222 COVID-19 vaccine. The CDR3: CAWSPDPAGYYGYTF. The CDR3 nucleotides are TGTGCCTGGAGCCCGGATCCCGCGGGTTACTATGGCTACACCTTC.